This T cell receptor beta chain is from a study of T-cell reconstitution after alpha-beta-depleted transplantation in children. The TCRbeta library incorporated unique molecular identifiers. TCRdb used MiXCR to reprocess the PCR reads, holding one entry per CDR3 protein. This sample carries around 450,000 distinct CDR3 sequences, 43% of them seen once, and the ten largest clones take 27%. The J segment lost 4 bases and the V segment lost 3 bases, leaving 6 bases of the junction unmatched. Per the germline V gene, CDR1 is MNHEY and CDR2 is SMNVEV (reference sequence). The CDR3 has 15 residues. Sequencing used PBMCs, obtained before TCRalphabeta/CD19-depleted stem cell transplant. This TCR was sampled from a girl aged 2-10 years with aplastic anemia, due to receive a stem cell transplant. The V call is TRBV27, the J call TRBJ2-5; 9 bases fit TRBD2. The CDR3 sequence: CASSFIAGVRETQYF. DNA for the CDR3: TGTGCCAGCAGTTTCATAGCGGGAGTCAGAGAGACCCAGTACTTC.